Shown below are 32 T cell receptor beta chains from a single sample sequenced in a study of shared clonotypes between healthy human individuals. TCRdb's table, derived via immunoSEQ multiplex PCR, lists solely in-frame clones and lacks some. The sample shows about 680,000 clones, around 67% of them seen only once. Source material: memory CD4+ T cells sorted from blood. The subset was: CD45RA-negative fraction. These TCRs come from a woman in her 30s in good health.

As for this clone: The sample has other DNA sequences that encode this CDR3 too. The chain links TRBV29-1 to TRBJ2-1; 7 bases agree with TRBD1. With V trimmed by 6 bases and J by 4 bases, 3 bases remained unmatched. Germline V gene lookup returns CDR1 SQVTM and CDR2 ANQGSEA. The CDR3 has 12 residues. In DNA, the CDR3 is TGCAGCGTCGGGACAGATTACAATGAGCAGTTCTTC. As protein: CSVGTDYNEQFF.

The genes are TRBV4-1 and TRBJ1-2, with D hard to call. V was clipped by 0 bases and J by 5 bases, with 13 bases between them. Per germline, CDR1 MGHRA and CDR2 YSYEKL. The CDR3 is 15 amino acids. CDR3 nucleotides: TGCGCCAGCAGCCAAGATCTTGGCAGCCTATATGGCTACACCTTC. This translates into CASSQDLGSLYGYTF.

This clone was seen a single time. This likely came from a read error, as a far larger clone is one base away. Other DNA sequences in the same sample also yield this CDR3. The V call is TRBV5-1, the J call TRBJ2-1; 7 positions agree with TRBD1. There are 15 residues in the CDR3. Germline assignment: CDR1 SGHRS and CDR2 YFSETQ. With 3 bases clipped from V and 0 bases from J, the junction kept 3 bases outside the gene matches. The CDR3 DNA reads as TGCGCCAGCAGCTCGGACAGGAGCTCCTACAATGAGCAGTTCTTC. It codes for CASSSDRSSYNEQFF.

On this clone: Other DNA sequences in the sample encode the same CDR3. This rearrangement joins TRBV19 to TRBJ2-3, with 13 bases matching TRBD2. The V and J ends lost 7 bases and 3 bases, in that order; junction bases with no gene match: 7. From germline, CDR1 is LNHDA and CDR2 SQIVND (reference sequence). This CDR3 has 16 amino acids. The CDR3 protein is CASNRLAGGPTDTQYF. The CDR3 nucleotides are TGTGCCAGTAACAGACTAGCGGGAGGCCCGACAGATACGCAGTATTTT.

This sequence joins TRBV27 and TRBJ2-7; D tentatively fits TRBD1 or TRBD2 (5 bases each). V was shortened by 5 bases and J by 3 bases, with 17 bases between the two germline ends. The CDR3 runs 15 residues. Germline-derived CDR1 and CDR2 are MNHEY and SMNVEV (reference sequence). CDR3 loop: CASSAPGRGSYEQYF. The DNA of the CDR3 is TGTGCCAGCAGTGCCCCGGGGCGAGGGAGCTACGAGCAGTACTTC.

V and J are TRBV30 and TRBJ2-5; D is possibly TRBD2 (6 bases). The CDR3 loop spans 15 amino acids. The germline gives CDR1 GTSNPN, CDR2 SVGIG (reference sequence). V was trimmed by 5 bases and J by 0 bases, leaving 16 bases between them. In DNA form, the CDR3 reads TGTGCCTGGCATAGCGGCCGGAGCTACCAAGAGACCCAGTACTTC. This sequence encodes CAWHSGRSYQETQYF.

V and J are TRBV20-1 and TRBJ2-1; D ambiguous. The CDR3 is 10 residues long. Germline CDR1 DFQATT, CDR2 SNEGSKA (reference sequence). With 8 bases removed from V and 8 bases from J, the gap between germline ends came to 10 bases. The CDR3: CSPSEYEQFF. CDR3 coding DNA: TGCAGTCCCTCGGAGTATGAGCAGTTCTTC.

CDR3 protein: CASSLGGIGGPGELFF. The CDR3 DNA follows: TGTGCCAGCAGTTTAGGGGGAATTGGCGGTCCCGGGGAGCTGTTTTTT. V and J are TRBV28 and TRBJ2-2; either TRBD1 or TRBD2 may supply D (5 bases each). Looked up from germline, CDR1 is MDHEN and CDR2 is SYDVKM. The CDR3 runs to 16 residues. V was shortened by 2 bases and J by 6 bases, with 16 bases between the two germline ends.

The chain is built from TRBV7-9 and TRBJ1-1; D unclear. Per the germline V gene, CDR1 is SEHNR and CDR2 is FQNEAQ (reference sequence). The CDR3 spans 11 residues. The V end lost 3 bases, the J end lost 11 bases, and 10 bases lay between the germline ends. This CDR3 reads CASSFGGRAFF. CDR3 DNA sequence: TGTGCCAGCAGCTTCGGTGGGAGGGCTTTCTTT. Using reference TRBV7-9 and TRBJ1-1 for the parts outside the CDR3, the full variable domain is DTGVSQNPRHKITKRGQNVTFRCDPISEHNRLYWYRQTLGQGPEFLTYFQNEAQLEKSRLLSDRFSAERPKGSFSTLEIQRTEQGDSAMYLCASSFGGRAFFGQGTRLTVV.

This clone was seen a handful of times. The chain combines TRBV5-4 with TRBJ2-1; 10 bases are a match to TRBD2. The J segment lost 2 bases and the V segment lost 4 bases, leaving 9 bases of the junction unmatched. Germline CDR1 is SGHNT and CDR2 is YYREEE (reference sequence). CDR3 length equals 17 residues. The CDR3 DNA reads TGTGCCAGCAGCCTGGTGGGAAGCGGGAGGGCCTACAATGAGCAGTTCTTC. It specifies CASSLVGSGRAYNEQFF.

The rearrangement uses TRBV6-1 and TRBJ2-3; D is ambiguous. CDR3 length: 12 residues. Between the trimmed V and J ends, which lost 4 bases and 6 bases, there was a span of 8 bases. CDR1 and CDR2 from the germline V gene are MNHNS and SASEGT. CDR3 bases: TGTGCCAGCAGTGGTCATGAGGATACGCAGTATTTT. It yields the protein CASSGHEDTQYF.

The V call is TRBV5-4, the J call TRBJ2-7; TRBD2 aligns across 7 bases. Germline assignment: CDR1 SGHNT and CDR2 YYREEE (reference sequence). The CDR3 covers 15 residues. After removal of 0 bases from V and 3 bases from J, the junction contained 6 bases not matched to a gene. DNA of the CDR3: TGTGCCAGCAGCTTGGGGGACTACCCCTTCTACGAGCAGTACTTC. Its translation is CASSLGDYPFYEQYF.

The sample holds one count of this clone. The chain is built from TRBV30 and TRBJ2-7; possibly TRBD2 for D (6 bases). The V end lost 4 bases, the J end lost 3 bases, and 13 bases lay between the germline ends. This CDR3 has 13 amino acids. The germline V gene has CDR1 GTSNPN and CDR2 SVGIG (reference sequence). The CDR3 protein is CAWTPGLSYEQYF. In DNA form, the CDR3 reads TGTGCCTGGACGCCGGGACTGAGCTACGAGCAGTACTTC.

The V gene is TRBV18, the J gene TRBJ1-5, with 7 bases lining up with TRBD1. CDR3 length: 20 residues. The ends lost 0 bases at V and 1 base at J; junction bases unmatched: 15. CDR1 KGHSH and CDR2 LQKENI come from the germline V gene. The CDR3 sequence is CASSPPNTETGYVSNQPQHF. CDR3 coding DNA: TGTGCCAGCTCACCACCGAACACTGAGACAGGGTATGTGAGCAATCAGCCCCAGCATTTT.

The rearrangement uses TRBV7-8 and TRBJ1-4; no clear D gene. Between the trimmed V and J ends, which lost 1 base and 0 bases, there was a span of 15 bases. The CDR3 is 18 residues long. The germline CDR1 and CDR2 sequences are SGHVS and FQNEAQ. The CDR3 spells CASSLERGSPATNEKLFF. The CDR3 coding sequence is TGTGCCAGCAGCTTAGAGCGGGGATCGCCTGCAACTAATGAAAAACTGTTTTTT.

This clone appeared once. V usage is TRBV6-1 and J usage is TRBJ2-3; D not resolved. Per germline, CDR1 MNHNS and CDR2 SASEGT. V lost 11 bases to trimming and J lost 6 bases, with 15 bases between them. This CDR3 has 12 residues. The CDR3 reads CACSTNADTQYF. The DNA for the CDR3 is TGTGCCTGCTCAACAAACGCGGATACGCAGTATTTT.

This clone was found a few times. The rearrangement joins TRBV27 to TRBJ2-1; D not certain. Per germline, CDR1 MNHEY and CDR2 SMNVEV (reference sequence). There are 14 residues in the CDR3. Deletions cut 4 bases from V and 6 bases from J, with 13 bases between. The CDR3 DNA reads TGTGCCAGCAGTTACTGGGTCGACTCCAATGAGCAGTTCTTC. The encoded protein is CASSYWVDSNEQFF.

The table lists this clone with a count of one. The chain has TRBV28 and TRBJ1-5, with no clear D. Germline V gene lookup returns CDR1 MDHEN and CDR2 SYDVKM. This CDR3 spans 13 amino acids. Trimming stripped 5 bases from V and 7 bases from J, with 12 bases between. CDR3 in DNA: TGTGCCAGCAGTCCTTCGTGGAACCAGCCCCAGCATTTT. Protein product: CASSPSWNQPQHF. The whole variable domain, filled in from reference TRBV28 and TRBJ1-5, reads DVKVTQSSRYLVKRTGEKVFLECVQDMDHENMFWYRQDPGLGLRLIYFSYDVKMKEKGDIPEGYSVSREKKERFSLILESASTNQTSMYLCASSPSWNQPQHFGDGTRLSIL.

The rearrangement uses TRBV6-5 and TRBJ2-4; perhaps TRBD1 as D (5 bases). This CDR3 comprises 15 residues. Trimming pared 0 bases from V and 2 bases from J, leaving 8 bases between. CDR1 is MNHEY and CDR2 is SVGAGI in the germline V gene. CDR3 amino acids: CASSYSQGSKNIQYF. In DNA, the CDR3 is TGTGCCAGCAGTTACTCCCAGGGTTCCAAAAACATTCAGTACTTC.

The chain employs TRBV7-2 and TRBJ2-2; D not certain. Trimming removed 1 base from V and 7 bases from J, with 10 bases in between. The CDR3 is made up of 14 amino acids. CDR1 and CDR2 (germline): SGHTA, FQGNSA. The CDR3 region is CASSLGQDGGELFF. Written as DNA, the CDR3 is TGTGCCAGCAGCTTAGGGCAGGACGGCGGGGAGCTGTTTTTT.

This chain joins TRBV6-4 and TRBJ2-7; no firm D call. This CDR3 is 13 amino acids long. Germline loops: CDR1 MRHNA, CDR2 SNTAGT. The ends were cut back, 4 bases at V and 3 bases at J, with 10 bases in the middle. CDR3 amino acids: CASSVAPNYEQYF. The CDR3 DNA follows: TGTGCCAGCAGTGTGGCACCAAACTACGAGCAGTACTTC.

This rearrangement joins TRBV6-5 to TRBJ2-7; 7 bases agree with TRBD2. J lost 5 bases, V lost 6 bases, and 7 bases had no gene match. Germline CDR1 reads MNHEY; CDR2 reads SVGAGI. The length of the CDR3 is 13 residues. Written as DNA, the CDR3 is TGTGCCAGCAGGGAGGCGGGAGACCACGAGCAGTACTTC. It is translated as CASREAGDHEQYF.

To note about this clone: This specimen includes other DNA sequences encoding the same CDR3. The J gene is TRBJ2-7, the V gene TRBV7-2; D remains unclear. This CDR3 is 11 amino acids long. Trimming took 4 bases from V and 2 from J, leaving 3 bases between them. Per germline, CDR1 SGHTA and CDR2 FQGNSA. CDR3 DNA sequence: TGTGCCAGCAGCTCTGCCTACGAGCAGTACTTC. It yields the protein CASSSAYEQYF.

This clone occurred a few times. This rearrangement joins TRBV9 to TRBJ2-7; TRBD1 matches at 11 bases. Germline lookup yields CDR1 SGDLS and CDR2 YYNGEE. Trimming cost V 0 bases and J 5 bases; bases outside gene matches: 4. The CDR3 consists of 15 residues. In DNA form, the CDR3 reads TGTGCCAGCAGCGTAGATTGGACAGGGGGCGACGAGCAGTACTTC. Encoded protein: CASSVDWTGGDEQYF. The whole variable domain, remainder taken from reference TRBV9 and TRBJ2-7, is DSGVTQTPKHLITATGQRVTLRCSPRSGDLSVYWYQQSLDQGLQFLIQYYNGEERAKGNILERFSAQQFPDLHSELNLSSLELGDSALYFCASSVDWTGGDEQYFGPGTRLTVT.

The chain recombines TRBV5-4 with TRBJ2-5; TRBD2 aligns across 9 bases. The V gene end was trimmed by 4 bases and the J gene end by 4 bases; junction bases not matched to a gene: 8. Germline assignment: CDR1 SGHNT and CDR2 YYREEE (reference sequence). The CDR3 totals 15 residues. The CDR3 reads CASSVAGGMGETQYF. CDR3 sequence (DNA): TGTGCCAGCAGCGTGGCGGGAGGGATGGGAGAGACCCAGTACTTC.

Points on this clone: The sample carries other DNA sequences with the same CDR3. The chain links TRBV4-1 to TRBJ1-1, with TRBD1 identical over 7 bases. This CDR3 comprises 21 residues. Germline CDR1 reads MGHRA; CDR2 reads YSYEKL. V gave up 0 bases and J gave up 0 bases; unmatched junction bases: 19. In DNA, the CDR3 is TGCGCCAGCAGCCAAGATCGTGGGTTCTTTGGCAGGGGGTTCATGAACACTGAAGCTTTCTTT. Its translation is CASSQDRGFFGRGFMNTEAFF.

This clone was counted between two and nine times. J is TRBJ1-5 and V is TRBV2; no clear D gene. Between the trimmed V and J ends, which lost 6 bases and 4 bases, there was a span of 4 bases. The CDR3 covers 11 residues. Germline V gene sequence: CDR1 SNHLY, CDR2 FYNNEI. CDR3 residues: CASRENQPQHF. CDR3 nucleotides: TGTGCCAGCAGGGAAAATCAGCCCCAGCATTTT.

CDR3: CASGRSSTEAFF. The CDR3 nucleotides read TGTGCCTCAGGCCGGTCGAGCACTGAAGCTTTCTTT. V gene TRBV28 combines with J gene TRBJ1-1, with unresolved D. In germline, CDR1 is MDHEN, CDR2 SYDVKM. V lost 11 bases to trimming and J lost 4 bases, with 14 bases between them. The CDR3 spans 12 residues.

The chain carries TRBV7-2 and TRBJ2-5, with TRBD2 matching 11 bases. The CDR3 length is 15 residues. Trimming cost V 6 bases and J 11 bases; bases outside gene matches: 14. Germline V gene sequence: CDR1 SGHTA, CDR2 FQGNSA. The CDR3, as DNA: TGTGCCAGCAGTTCCACGGCGCTAGCGGGAGGAGAGCAGTACTTC. It is translated as CASSSTALAGGEQYF.

This chain joins TRBV2 and TRBJ2-1; D unclear. In germline, CDR1 is SNHLY, CDR2 FYNNEI. CDR3 length equals 15 residues. V was shortened by 8 bases and J by 5 bases, with 19 bases between the two germline ends. The CDR3 DNA reads as TGTGCCAGCGTTGTATTCAGGAAATCAGACAATGAGCAGTTCTTC. The encoded protein is CASVVFRKSDNEQFF.

The chain has TRBV9 and TRBJ2-6; weak D call: TRBD1 (6 bases). V lost 0 bases, J lost 3 bases, and 7 bases lay in between. The CDR3 is made up of 15 amino acids. The V gene's germline CDR1 is SGDLS and CDR2 YYNGEE. This CDR3 reads CASSVGTVGANVLTF. CDR3 sequence (DNA): TGTGCCAGCAGCGTAGGGACAGTTGGGGCCAACGTCCTGACTTTC.

This clone was seen only a few times. V is TRBV4-2 and J is TRBJ2-5; 16 bases fit TRBD2. The CDR3 is 22 residues long. Losses at the gene ends were 0 bases for V and 5 bases for J; bases not matched to a gene: 18. Germline assignment: CDR1 LGHNA and CDR2 YNFKEQ. The CDR3 spells CASSQDRPRGLAGGLGFETQYF. The CDR3 nucleotides are TGTGCCAGCAGCCAAGATCGCCCGCGGGGACTAGCGGGAGGGCTCGGGTTTGAGACCCAGTACTTC.